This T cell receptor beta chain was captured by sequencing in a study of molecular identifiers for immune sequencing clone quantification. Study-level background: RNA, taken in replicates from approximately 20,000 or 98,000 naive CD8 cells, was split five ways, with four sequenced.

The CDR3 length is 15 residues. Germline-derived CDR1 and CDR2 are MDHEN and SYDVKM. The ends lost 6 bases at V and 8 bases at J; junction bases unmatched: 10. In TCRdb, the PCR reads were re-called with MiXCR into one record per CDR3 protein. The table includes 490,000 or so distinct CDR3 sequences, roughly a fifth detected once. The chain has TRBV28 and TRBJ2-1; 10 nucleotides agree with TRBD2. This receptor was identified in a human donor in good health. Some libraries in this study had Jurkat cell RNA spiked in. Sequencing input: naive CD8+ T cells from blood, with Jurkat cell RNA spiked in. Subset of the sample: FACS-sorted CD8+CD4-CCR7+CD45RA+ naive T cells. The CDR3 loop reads CASSPPSGSRYEQFF. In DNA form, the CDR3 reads TGTGCCAGCAGCCCTCCTAGCGGGAGTCGGTATGAGCAGTTCTTC. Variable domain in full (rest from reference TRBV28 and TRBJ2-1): DVKVTQSSRYLVKRTGEKVFLECVQDMDHENMFWYRQDPGLGLRLIYFSYDVKMKEKGDIPEGYSVSREKKERFSLILESASTNQTSMYLCASSPPSGSRYEQFFGPGTRLTVL.